These T cell receptor beta chains were read from a single sample in a study of T cells in localized non-small cell lung cancer. TCRdb keeps only in-frame clones here, not all; method: immunoSEQ multiplex PCR. Of 50,000 to 55,000 clones in the sample, approximately 88% were seen once. The sequenced sample was peripheral blood mononuclear cells, obtained before any cancer treatment. These receptors were obtained from a man between 35 and 75 years old with stage III lung adenocarcinoma. CDR3s include the opening cysteine and the closing phenylalanine or tryptophan. Each record gives: clone size, D gene, V gene, J gene, CDR3 DNA, CDR3 protein. A D gene is named only where the DNA matches it firmly. Size tells how often a clone was seen (once, few, many) or the class of an expanded clone, and some rows leave it out.

>-|TRBD2|TRBV30|TRBJ2-1
TGTGGGGCGGGAGACAATGAGCAGTTCTTC
CGAGDNEQFF
>-|-|TRBV7-9|TRBJ2-7
TGTGCCAGCAGCCCCGAAGGGTACGAGCAGTACTTC
CASSPEGYEQYF
>-|TRBD1|TRBV6-1|TRBJ1-2
TGTGCCAGCACCGCAGGGGGAGAGTTCTATGGCTACACCTTC
CASTAGGEFYGYTF
>-|-|TRBV4-1|TRBJ2-3
TGCGCCAGCAGCCAAGATCCGGGAATGTCAGATACGCAGTATTTT
CASSQDPGMSDTQYF
>-|-|TRBV7-2|TRBJ2-7
TGTGCCAGCAGCCGCGGGGCCAGGTCGCCCTACGAGCAGTACTTC
CASSRGARSPYEQYF
>-|-|TRBV11-2|TRBJ2-3
TGTGCCAGCACTGGGGGCGGGGGAACAGATACGCAGTATTTT
CASTGGGGTDTQYF
>-|-|TRBV5-1|TRBJ2-2
TGCGCCAGCAGCTTGGGGCGGGGAAGCACCGGGGAGCTGTTTTTT
CASSLGRGSTGELFF
>-|-|TRBV7-9|TRBJ2-5
TGTGCCAGCAGCGACACTAGGACGGGTGGTGAGACCCAGTACTTC
CASSDTRTGGETQYF
>-|TRBD1|TRBV4-2|TRBJ2-7
TGTGCCAGCAGACCTAGGACAGGGGGCAGCGACGAGCAGTACTTC
CASRPRTGGSDEQYF
>-|-|TRBV5-1|TRBJ1-2
TGCGCCAGCAGCCCAGAAGCTAACTATGGCTACACCTTC
CASSPEANYGYTF
>-|TRBD2|TRBV5-1|TRBJ2-1
TGCGCCAGCAGCTTGTCCCCGGGGGGACTAGCGGGAGACAATGAGCAGTTCTTC
CASSLSPGGLAGDNEQFF
>-|-|TRBV18|TRBJ2-1
TGTGCCAGCTCACCACCGGGGGGTAGCTCCTACAATGAGCAGTTCTTC
CASSPPGGSSYNEQFF
>-|-|TRBV11-2|TRBJ1-4
TGTGCCAGCAGCTTAGATCGGTTCCGAGCTGAAAAACTGTTTTTT
CASSLDRFRAEKLFF
>-|TRBD1|TRBV6-5|TRBJ1-2
TGTGCCAGCTCCTCAGGGGGGAATGGCTACACCTTC
CASSSGGNGYTF
>few|-|TRBV7-9|TRBJ2-3
TGTGCCAGCAGCACAGGGACGGAACGAAATACGCAGTATTTT
CASSTGTERNTQYF
>-|-|TRBV9|TRBJ2-5
TGTGCCAGCAGCTTAGGGGCCAGACAAGAGACCCAGTACTTC
CASSLGARQETQYF
>few|-|TRBV30|TRBJ1-1
TGTGCCTGGGGCGTGGCTGAAGCTTTCTTT
CAWGVAEAFF
>-|TRBD1|TRBV5-1|TRBJ1-6
TGCGCCAGCAGCTTAGGACAGGAAAGTTCACCCCTCCACTTT
CASSLGQESSPLHF
>-|-|TRBV18|TRBJ1-1
TGTGCCAGCTCCCGAGACGAGAACACTGAAGCTTTCTTT
CASSRDENTEAFF
>few|TRBD1|TRBV19|TRBJ2-7
TGTGCCAGTAGTGTCCGACAGGGGGCCTACGAGCAGTACTTC
CASSVRQGAYEQYF
>-|-|TRBV11-3|TRBJ2-6
TGTGCCAGCAGCTTAGGGGCAGGGGGACTTATCTCTGGGGCCAACGTCCTGACTTTC
CASSLGAGGLISGANVLTF
>-|TRBD1|TRBV10-3|TRBJ1-1
TGTGCCATCAGTGAGTCGATGACAGGGGCCCTCACTGAAGCTTTCTTT
CAISESMTGALTEAFF
>few|TRBD1|TRBV19|TRBJ1-2
TGTGCCAGTAGTAAGGGACAGGGTTTACAAGGCTACACCTTC
CASSKGQGLQGYTF
>few|-|TRBV9|TRBJ2-1
TGTGCCAGCAGCGTAGACGGGAGTTGGAGCAATGAGCAGTTCTTC
CASSVDGSWSNEQFF
>-|TRBD1|TRBV6-5|TRBJ1-2
TGTGCCAGCAGTTTTGACAGGGGGGTAGACTATGGCTACACCTTC
CASSFDRGVDYGYTF
>few|TRBD1|TRBV2|TRBJ2-2
TGTGCCAGCAGGCCCGGGACAGTCATCACCGGGGAGCTGTTTTTT
CASRPGTVITGELFF
>-|TRBD1|TRBV5-1|TRBJ1-6
TGCGCCAGCAGCTCGACCCAGGGGGCGGGCGGGAATTCACCCCTCCACTTT
CASSSTQGAGGNSPLHF
>-|-|TRBV5-1|TRBJ2-2
TGCGCCAGCAGCGAGCACCCCCTCTACACCGGGGAGCTGTTTTTT
CASSEHPLYTGELFF
>-|-|TRBV2|TRBJ1-1
TGTGCCAGCAGCCTACAAGAATCGAACACTGAAGCTTTCTTT
CASSLQESNTEAFF
>-|TRBD2|TRBV5-4|TRBJ2-5
TGTGCCAGCAGCTTGCTCCTAGCGGATCAAGAGACCCAGTACTTC
CASSLLLADQETQYF
>-|-|TRBV5-6|TRBJ2-3
TGTGCCAGCAGCCCACAGTTTACAAGCACAGATACGCAGTATTTT
CASSPQFTSTDTQYF
>once|-|TRBV6-5|TRBJ2-5
TGTGCCAGCAGTTACTCGCTCGGTAGCCTTCAAGAGACCCAGTACTTC
CASSYSLGSLQETQYF
>-|TRBD1|TRBV27|TRBJ1-2
TGTGCCAGCAGTTTAGAGGGGGCTGGTGGCTACACCTTC
CASSLEGAGGYTF